These 15 T cell receptor beta chains originate from one sample sequenced in a study of memory CD4+ T cells and cytomegalovirus serostatus. Single viable CD3+CD4+CD8-CD45RO+ cells were sorted as the memory CD4+ T cells. Some clones are missing from TCRdb's copy, which holds only in-frame ones; the method was immunoSEQ multiplex PCR. The sample holds about 58,000 clones, 82% seen once. The specimen was memory CD4+ T cells from blood. The receptors originated from an adult in good health and CMV-seronegative. Some clones in this sample may be carry-over from other donors' samples.

The V and J genes are TRBV5-1 and TRBJ2-2, with D uncertain. Trimming removed 0 bases at V and 1 base at J, with 7 bases between. This CDR3 comprises 15 residues. Germline CDR1 and CDR2: SGHRS and YFSETQ. The CDR3 is CASSLGAMNTGELFF. The CDR3 bases are TGCGCCAGCAGCTTGGGGGCTATGAACACCGGGGAGCTGTTTTTT.

A few counts support this clone. CDR3 loop: CASSSGLAGNFYEQYF. As DNA, the CDR3 is TGCGCCAGCAGCTCCGGACTAGCGGGAAATTTCTACGAGCAGTACTTC. The chain joins TRBV5-1 to TRBJ2-7; 12 nucleotides agree with TRBD2. J gave up 3 bases and V 3 bases, and 7 bases lay outside the gene matches. The CDR3 is 16 residues long. The V gene's germline CDR1 is SGHRS and CDR2 YFSETQ.

The J gene is TRBJ2-1, the V gene TRBV19, with unresolved D. Trimming pared 9 bases from V and 8 bases from J, leaving 11 bases between. The CDR3 consists of 11 residues. CDR1 and CDR2 from the germline V gene are LNHDA and SQIVND (reference sequence). The CDR3 region is CASLVGHEQFF. The CDR3 bases are TGTGCCAGCCTAGTAGGACATGAGCAGTTCTTC.

This CDR3 is CASQAGGGNIQYF. Written as DNA, the CDR3 is TGTGCCAGCCAAGCAGGGGGTGGGAACATTCAGTACTTC. This chain uses TRBV14 with TRBJ2-4; 7 bases agree with TRBD1. This CDR3 has 13 amino acids. Germline loops: CDR1 SGHDN, CDR2 FVKESK. J gave up 7 bases and V 8 bases, and 8 bases lay outside the gene matches.

The CDR3 DNA is TGCGCCAGCAGCCAAGATTTGGGAGCTACGGGCTCTGGGGCCAACGTCCTGACTTTC. Translation gives CASSQDLGATGSGANVLTF. This rearrangement joins TRBV4-3 to TRBJ2-6; D perhaps matches TRBD2 (5 bases). Germline values: CDR1 LGHNA, CDR2 YSLEER. The CDR3 runs to 19 residues. Trimming shortened V by 0 bases and J by 0 bases, and 15 bases separated the two germline ends.

V gene TRBV30 combines with J gene TRBJ2-7, with TRBD1 matching over 7 bases. J lost 0 bases, V lost 4 bases, and 9 bases had no gene match. Germline CDR1 GTSNPN, CDR2 SVGIG (reference sequence). The CDR3 length is 15 residues. As DNA, the CDR3 is TGTGCCTGGAAAGTAATCCACAGGGGCTCCTACGAGCAGTACTTC. It translates to CAWKVIHRGSYEQYF.

The V gene is TRBV5-6, the J gene TRBJ2-5; 10 bases map to TRBD1. The ends lost 0 bases at V and 5 bases at J; junction bases unmatched: 7. This CDR3 has 16 residues. The V gene's germline CDR1 is SGHDT and CDR2 YYEEEE. CDR3: CASSLGPTGGMETQYF. The CDR3 DNA sequence: TGTGCCAGCAGCTTGGGGCCGACAGGGGGCATGGAGACCCAGTACTTC.

This clone was seen more than once but under ten times. V and J are TRBV4-1 and TRBJ1-5; 7 bases align to TRBD1. The germline V gene has CDR1 MGHRA and CDR2 YSYEKL. This CDR3 is built from 15 residues. V dropped 6 bases and J dropped 7; count of bases not matched to a gene: 12. CDR3 sequence: CASSETGQSDQPQHF. CDR3 DNA: TGCGCCAGCAGTGAGACAGGGCAGTCGGACCAGCCCCAGCATTTT.

J is TRBJ1-2 and V is TRBV4-3, with D hard to call. The CDR3 runs to 13 residues. Trimming stripped 4 bases from V and 5 bases from J, with 11 bases between. The V gene's germline CDR1 is LGHNA and CDR2 YSLEER. CDR3 coding DNA: TGCGCCAGCAGCCCGACACAGATGTATGGCTACACCTTC. Its protein product is CASSPTQMYGYTF.

Only a few counts were recorded for this clone. V gene TRBV27 combines with J gene TRBJ1-2, with a possible D match to TRBD1 (5 bases). The CDR3 loop spans 12 amino acids. The germline CDR1 and CDR2 sequences are MNHEY and SMNVEV (reference sequence). V gave up 5 bases and J gave up 6 bases, with 10 bases separating them. The DNA for the CDR3 is TGTGCCAGCAGTCCAGGGCCTAATGGCTACACCTTC. Encoded protein: CASSPGPNGYTF.

This chain joins TRBV5-4 and TRBJ2-5; D unresolved. This CDR3 comprises 13 residues. Germline lookup yields CDR1 SGHNT and CDR2 YYREEE (reference sequence). Trimming left V 4 bases short and J 5 bases short, with 12 bases between. CDR3 protein: CASSTPGWETQYF. CDR3 coding DNA: TGTGCCAGCAGCACACCGGGCTGGGAGACCCAGTACTTC.

The chain recombines TRBV10-1 with TRBJ2-2, with D possibly matching TRBD2 (5 bases). Germline assignment: CDR1 WNHNN and CDR2 SYGVQD (reference sequence). This CDR3 is 14 amino acids long. CDR3 in DNA: TGCGACCGCCCGGGGATAGCGAACACCGGGGAGCTGTTTTTT. This gives the protein CDRPGIANTGELFF.

V and J are TRBV4-1 and TRBJ2-2; 12 bases align to TRBD2. Germline values: CDR1 MGHRA, CDR2 YSYEKL. The CDR3 has 18 amino acids. The J segment lost 4 bases and the V segment lost 3 bases, leaving 9 bases of the junction unmatched. This chain's CDR3 is CASSHRLAGDLFTGELFF. Written as DNA, the CDR3 is TGCGCCAGCAGCCACAGACTAGCGGGAGATCTTTTCACCGGGGAGCTGTTTTTT.

The chain is built from TRBV19 and TRBJ1-6; TRBD1 is a possible D gene (6 bases). CDR3 length: 16 amino acids. Between the trimmed V and J ends, which lost 4 bases and 3 bases, there was a span of 13 bases. Per germline, CDR1 LNHDA and CDR2 SQIVND (reference sequence). The CDR3 bases are TGTGCCAGTAGTACACAAGGACAGAGCTATAATTCACCCCTCCACTTT. Translated, it gives CASSTQGQSYNSPLHF.

The V call is TRBV6-5, the J call TRBJ1-1; perhaps TRBD1 as D (5 bases). CDR3 length: 11 residues. Germline CDR1 and CDR2: MNHEY and SVGAGI. The V and J ends lost 9 bases and 3 bases respectively, with 8 bases between them. The CDR3 spells CASQGYTEAFF. The CDR3 DNA sequence: TGTGCCAGTCAGGGATACACTGAAGCTTTCTTT.